Listed here are 18 T cell receptor beta chains from one sample, sequenced in a study of T cell responses to AZD1222 COVID-19 vaccine. TCRdb's table, derived via immunoSEQ multiplex PCR, lists solely in-frame clones and lacks some. The sample records 150,000 to 180,000 clones, 88% being singletons. Material: peripheral blood, obtained on day 0 of AZD1222 vaccination. The receptors stem from an adult in good health.

This clone was found once. This chain links TRBV19 with TRBJ2-7; 11 nucleotides line up with TRBD1. CDR3 length equals 15 residues. The V segment lost 2 bases and the J segment 2 bases; nucleotides outside the gene matches: 2. The germline V gene has CDR1 LNHDA and CDR2 SQIVND (reference sequence). The CDR3: CASSISGQGAYEQYF. CDR3 sequence (DNA): TGTGCCAGTAGTATATCGGGACAGGGGGCCTACGAGCAGTACTTC.

The rearrangement uses TRBV19 and TRBJ2-2, with 9 bases lining up with TRBD2. Germline-derived CDR1 and CDR2 are LNHDA and SQIVND (reference sequence). The CDR3 runs 14 residues. The ends lost 6 bases at V and 7 bases at J; junction bases unmatched: 6. CDR3 region: CASREGLAGGELFF. The CDR3 DNA sequence: TGTGCCAGTAGAGAGGGACTAGCAGGCGGGGAGCTGTTTTTT.

The chain carries TRBV2 and TRBJ1-3; the D is unclear. In germline, CDR1 is SNHLY, CDR2 FYNNEI. The V end was cut by 4 bases, the J end by 2 bases, with 6 bases between. CDR3 size: 13 residues. The CDR3 loop is CASSVGAGNTIYF. As DNA, the CDR3 is TGTGCCAGCAGTGTCGGGGCTGGAAACACCATATATTTT.

This chain uses TRBV4-3 with TRBJ1-2; possibly TRBD1 for D (6 bases). Germline-derived CDR1 and CDR2 are LGHNA and YSLEER. Trimming pared 0 bases from V and 0 bases from J, leaving 20 bases between. This CDR3 is 19 amino acids long. The CDR3 sequence is CASSQEVGAGRTANYGYTF. As DNA, the CDR3 is TGCGCCAGCAGCCAAGAGGTGGGGGCCGGCCGAACAGCTAACTATGGCTACACCTTC.

In its sample, this clone was seen a few times. The chain combines TRBV7-2 with TRBJ1-6; 9 bases align to TRBD1. Germline CDR1 SGHTA, CDR2 FQGNSA. There are 16 residues in the CDR3. The J segment lost 6 bases and the V segment lost 5 bases, leaving 8 bases of the junction unmatched. DNA of the CDR3: TGTGCCAGCAGCCGGGGACAGGGTCCGGGTAATTCACCCCTCCACTTT. It codes for CASSRGQGPGNSPLHF.

The chain recombines TRBV4-1 with TRBJ2-7; 8 bases fit TRBD1. The V segment lost 8 bases and the J segment 1 base; nucleotides outside the gene matches: 7. The germline CDR1 and CDR2 sequences are MGHRA and YSYEKL. The CDR3 loop spans 14 amino acids. CDR3 in amino acids: CASGRDRSSYEQYF. The CDR3 region has the DNA TGCGCCAGCGGACGGGACAGGAGTTCCTACGAGCAGTACTTC.

The gene calls are TRBV7-8 and TRBJ1-2; D uncertain. Trimming took off 4 bases at V and 3 bases at J, with 9 bases between the two ends. The CDR3 runs to 13 residues. Germline V gene lookup returns CDR1 SGHVS and CDR2 FQNEAQ. CDR3 DNA sequence: TGTGCCAGCAGCTCCGACAAAGACTATGGCTACACCTTC. Translation: CASSSDKDYGYTF. The full variable domain, completed using reference TRBV7-8 and TRBJ1-2, is GAGVSQSPRYKVAKRGQDVALRCDPISGHVSLFWYQQALGQGPEFLTYFQNEAQLDKSGLPSDRFFAERPEGSVSTLKIQRTQQEDSAVYLCASSSDKDYGYTFGSGTRLTVV.

This chain uses TRBV7-9 with TRBJ1-3; D is undetermined. Germline V gene data show CDR1 as SEHNR and CDR2 as FQNEAQ (reference sequence). Trimming took off 5 bases at V and 2 bases at J, with 16 bases between the two ends. The CDR3 totals 16 residues. CDR3 protein: CASSPQALGTGNTIYF. CDR3 coding DNA: TGTGCCAGCAGCCCGCAGGCCCTAGGGACTGGAAACACCATATATTTT. Full variable domain (outside the CDR3, taken from reference TRBV7-9 and TRBJ1-3): DTGVSQNPRHKITKRGQNVTFRCDPISEHNRLYWYRQTLGQGPEFLTYFQNEAQLEKSRLLSDRFSAERPKGSFSTLEIQRTEQGDSAMYLCASSPQALGTGNTIYFGEGSWLTVV.

The V gene is TRBV7-2, the J gene TRBJ2-1, with D perhaps TRBD1 (6 bases). Germline CDR1 reads SGHTA; CDR2 reads FQGNSA. CDR3 length equals 14 residues. Trimming took off 2 bases at V and 7 bases at J, with 12 bases between the two ends. The chain's CDR3 is CASSLLGAWNEQFF. CDR3 coding DNA: TGTGCCAGCAGCTTACTGGGGGCGTGGAATGAGCAGTTCTTC.

The V and J genes are TRBV4-2 and TRBJ1-4, with a tentative D call TRBD1 (6 bases). CDR3 size: 15 residues. Trimming stripped 0 bases from V and 7 bases from J, with 12 bases between. The V gene's germline CDR1 is LGHNA and CDR2 YNFKEQ. The CDR3 reads CASSQDRGASEKLFF. Written as DNA, the CDR3 is TGTGCCAGCAGCCAAGACCGGGGGGCGAGTGAAAAACTGTTTTTT.

The chain couples TRBV6-5 to TRBJ1-2; the D gene is possibly TRBD1 (5 bases). Germline lookup yields CDR1 MNHEY and CDR2 SVGAGI. Trimming shortened V by 6 bases and J by 8 bases, and 19 bases separated the two germline ends. The CDR3 is 14 amino acids. For the CDR3, the DNA is TGTGCCAGCAGCAAAGATTCAGGGCGGGACGGCTACACCTTC. Encoded protein: CASSKDSGRDGYTF.

This sequence joins TRBV5-1 and TRBJ1-2; D is unresolved. V was clipped by 1 base and J by 0 bases, with 7 bases between them. This CDR3 has 14 amino acids. Germline CDR1 reads SGHRS; CDR2 reads YFSETQ. This CDR3 reads CASSLSGPNYGYTF. CDR3 DNA sequence: TGCGCCAGCAGCTTGTCAGGCCCTAACTATGGCTACACCTTC.

This chain connects TRBV4-1 to TRBJ2-7, with D perhaps assigned TRBD1 or TRBD2 (5 bases each). This CDR3 is 16 amino acids long. V lost 1 base to trimming and J lost 6 bases, with 19 bases between them. Germline values: CDR1 MGHRA, CDR2 YSYEKL. CDR3 DNA sequence: TGCGCCAGCAGCCAAGGAGGGGCCTACCTGGGGACCGAGCAGTACTTC. The encoded protein is CASSQGGAYLGTEQYF.

This chain joins TRBV6-2 or TRBV6-3 and TRBJ2-5; D is possibly TRBD2 (5 bases). CDR1 and CDR2 (germline): MNHEY, SVGEGT. V lost 4 bases, J lost 4 bases, and 10 bases lay in between. This CDR3 is 13 amino acids long. The CDR3 is CASSSPAGETQYF. CDR3 nucleotides: TGTGCCAGCAGTTCCCCTGCGGGAGAGACCCAGTACTTC.

This sequence joins TRBV5-5 and TRBJ2-1; D perhaps matches TRBD2 (5 bases). Germline values: CDR1 SGHKS, CDR2 YYEKEE (reference sequence). V lost 0 bases to trimming and J lost 3 bases, with 13 bases between them. The CDR3 is 16 amino acids. The CDR3 reads CASSLDARADYNEQFF. As DNA, the CDR3 is TGTGCCAGCAGCTTGGATGCTAGAGCGGACTACAATGAGCAGTTCTTC.

As regards this clone: At one end, the junction sequence differs from germline, possibly due to a read error. The rearrangement uses TRBV7-8 and TRBJ2-7; no clear D gene. The CDR3 is 12 residues long. Germline loops: CDR1 SGHVS, CDR2 FQNEAQ. The CDR3: CASSLQSYERYF. CDR3 in DNA: TGTGCCAGCAGCTTACAGTCCTACGAGCGGTACTTC.

The gene calls are TRBV5-5 and TRBJ1-2, with no clear D. Per germline, CDR1 SGHKS and CDR2 YYEKEE (reference sequence). This CDR3 has 15 amino acids. Trimming pared 3 bases from V and 6 bases from J, leaving 18 bases between. The CDR3 spells CASSSRGGSGDGYTF. The CDR3 DNA reads TGTGCCAGCAGCTCCCGGGGAGGGAGTGGAGATGGCTACACCTTC. The whole variable domain, filled in from reference TRBV5-5 and TRBJ1-2, reads DAGVTQSPTHLIKTRGQQVTLRCSPISGHKSVSWYQQVLGQGPQFIFQYYEKEERGRGNFPDRFSARQFPNYSSELNVNALLLGDSALYLCASSSRGGSGDGYTFGSGTRLTVV.

The V and J genes are TRBV6-2 or TRBV6-3 and TRBJ1-3; 7 nucleotides line up with TRBD1. Trimming at V came to 2 bases and at J to 0 bases, leaving 7 bases not matched to a gene. The CDR3 has 17 residues. Germline lookup yields CDR1 MNHEY and CDR2 SVGEGT. CDR3 region: CASSYVFPGGSGNTIYF. Here the CDR3 DNA reads TGTGCCAGCAGTTACGTCTTTCCAGGGGGCTCTGGAAACACCATATATTTT.